This T cell receptor beta chain was sequenced for a study of cytomegalovirus exposure and HLA in healthy donors. For the study at large: Earlier results showed approximately 110 million unique TCR beta sequences derived from roughly 180 million T cells. Whole-study findings and limits: A classifier reportedly called cytomegalovirus status with high sensitivity and specificity. In a later analysis, the majority of CMV-associated beta chains seemingly showed HLA restriction. Analysis performed later showed TCR beta chains linked to HLA being more clonally expanded than equally common others.

Points on this clone: The antigen is not known.

Germline lookup yields CDR1 MGHRA and CDR2 YSYEKL. This CDR3 is built from 16 residues. Trimming cost V 0 bases and J 4 bases; bases outside gene matches: 6. Primers for the PCR totalled 60 Vbeta and 13 Jbeta. Clones were read by immunoSEQ multiplex PCR, and TCRdb kept only the in-frame ones, dropping some. The sample lists 150,000 to 200,000 clones; about four fifths were seen once. This TCR was sampled from a woman in her forties or fifties in good health and CMV-seronegative. The sequencing sample was made of PBMCs. This chain joins TRBV4-1 and TRBJ1-2, with 9 bases fitting TRBD1. The CDR3 region is CASSQDVSDRGYGYTF. DNA of the CDR3: TGCGCCAGCAGCCAAGATGTCTCGGACAGGGGCTATGGCTACACCTTC.